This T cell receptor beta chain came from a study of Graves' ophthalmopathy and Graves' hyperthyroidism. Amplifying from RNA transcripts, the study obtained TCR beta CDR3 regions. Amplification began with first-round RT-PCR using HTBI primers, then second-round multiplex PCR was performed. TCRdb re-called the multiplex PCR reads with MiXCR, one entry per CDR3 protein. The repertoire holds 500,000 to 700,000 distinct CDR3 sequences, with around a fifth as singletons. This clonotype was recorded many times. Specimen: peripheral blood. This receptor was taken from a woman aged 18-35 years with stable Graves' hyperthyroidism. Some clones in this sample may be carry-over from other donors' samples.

For the CDR3, the DNA is TGTGCCAGCGCCCCCGGACGGGGAGACTATGGCTACACCTTC. This sequence encodes CASAPGRGDYGYTF. The V and J genes are TRBV6-1 and TRBJ1-2; no clear D gene. The CDR3 contains 14 residues. V gave up 8 bases and J gave up 3 bases, with 16 bases separating them. CDR1 is MNHNS and CDR2 is SASEGT in the germline V gene.